This T cell receptor (beta chain) comes out of a study of blood T cell repertoires in COVID-19. Profiling relied on immunoSEQ multiplex PCR, and the TCRdb table lists in-frame clones only, not all of them. The sample holds about 250,000 clones, around 87% seen once. Germline CDR1 is LNHDA and CDR2 is SQIVND (reference sequence). This CDR3 is 14 amino acids long. Between the trimmed V and J ends, which lost 5 bases and 3 bases, there was a span of 13 bases. This clonotype originated in a woman aged 18-35 years who had recovered from COVID-19. The V gene is TRBV19, the J gene TRBJ1-2, with D possibly being TRBD1 (5 bases). Material: PBMCs or T cells enriched from blood (not recorded which). This CDR3 is CASSPRGGYYGYTF. The CDR3 coding sequence is TGTGCCAGTAGTCCCCGGGGGGGTTACTATGGCTACACCTTC. The full variable domain, its missing parts supplied by reference TRBV19 and TRBJ1-2, is DGGITQSPKYLFRKEGQNVTLSCEQNLNHDAMYWYRQDPGQGLRLIYYSQIVNDFQKGDIAEGYSVSREKKESFPLTVTSAQKNPTAFYLCASSPRGGYYGYTFGSGTRLTVV.